Below are 12 T cell receptor beta chains sequenced from a single sample in a study of blood T cell repertoires in COVID-19. The table came from immunoSEQ multiplex PCR; TCRdb's copy has only in-frame clones and leaves some out. The sample comprises roughly 86,000 clones, roughly 78% of which are singletons, and 21% rests with the top ten. The source material was peripheral blood. These TCRs come from a human donor in a cohort sampled during active COVID-19.

The CDR3 DNA is TGTGCCAGCAGCCCACGGCACCAGCGGGGGGCCCAAGAGACCCAGTACTTC. This sequence encodes CASSPRHQRGAQETQYF. The V and J genes are TRBV7-6 and TRBJ2-5; 9 bases align to TRBD2. CDR3 length: 17 residues. CDR1 and CDR2 from the germline V gene are SGHVS and FNYEAQ. V shed 5 bases and J 1 base; nucleotides not matched to a gene: 11.

V is TRBV3-1 (or the pseudogene TRBV3-2) and J is TRBJ1-6; the D gene is possibly TRBD1 (5 bases). There are 14 residues in the CDR3. Deletions cut 5 bases from V and 10 bases from J, with 15 bases between. The V gene's germline CDR1 is LGHDT and CDR2 YNNKEL (reference sequence). CDR3 loop: CASSATGSGSPLHF. In nucleotides, the CDR3 is TGTGCCAGCAGCGCAACAGGATCCGGATCACCCCTCCACTTT.

V usage is TRBV6-5 and J usage is TRBJ1-2; 9 bases align to TRBD1. The V gene's germline CDR1 is MNHEY and CDR2 SVGAGI. V was pared by 6 bases and J by 7 bases, with 6 bases of the junction left unmatched. The CDR3 loop spans 13 amino acids. CDR3 DNA sequence: TGTGCCAGCAGAAAACAGGGGGCGGTTGGCTACACCTTC. It codes for CASRKQGAVGYTF.

The chain employs TRBV30 and TRBJ1-4, with a possible D match to TRBD1 (6 bases). Germline assignment: CDR1 GTSNPN and CDR2 SVGIG (reference sequence). This CDR3 contains 15 residues. V was trimmed by 2 bases and J by 10 bases, leaving 20 bases between them. Here the CDR3 reads CAWSRQTGSIGKLFF. The CDR3 coding sequence is TGTGCCTGGAGTAGACAAACAGGGAGTATTGGAAAACTGTTTTTT.

The gene calls are TRBV7-9 and TRBJ1-1; a weak D match, TRBD1 (5 bases). This CDR3 spans 14 amino acids. The V and J ends lost 6 bases and 4 bases respectively, with 15 bases between them. Germline lookup yields CDR1 SEHNR and CDR2 FQNEAQ (reference sequence). The DNA of the CDR3 is TGTGCCAGCAGACAAAACGGCGGGGCCACTGAAGCTTTCTTT. Residues: CASRQNGGATEAFF.

The chain has TRBV27 and TRBJ2-5; TRBD2 might be the D (6 bases). This CDR3 has 15 amino acids. V was pared by 6 bases and J by 7 bases, with 21 bases between. Germline-derived CDR1 and CDR2 are MNHEY and SMNVEV (reference sequence). This chain's CDR3 is CASSLTSIRGATQYF. CDR3 sequence (DNA): TGTGCCAGCAGCCTGACTAGTATACGTGGAGCGACCCAGTACTTC.

This clone was seen more than once but under ten times. The rearrangement links TRBV15 to TRBJ1-2; D is ambiguous. Deletions cut 4 bases from V and 5 bases from J, with 11 bases between. The CDR3 is made up of 13 amino acids. Germline V gene data show CDR1 as LNHNV and CDR2 as YYDKDF (reference sequence). In DNA form, the CDR3 reads TGTGCCACCAGCACCCCGCAAGCTTATGGCTACACCTTC. This encodes CATSTPQAYGYTF.

This chain joins TRBV25-1 and TRBJ1-4; TRBD1 might be the D (6 bases). Germline V CDR1 and CDR2: MGHDK, SYGVNS. The CDR3 runs 17 residues. The V end lost 0 bases, the J end lost 3 bases, and 14 bases lay between the germline ends. CDR3 coding DNA: TGTGCCAGCAGTGAATATTGGGGGGGCGGACCTAATGAAAAACTGTTTTTT. Encoded protein: CASSEYWGGGPNEKLFF.

V gene TRBV7-2 combines with J gene TRBJ2-2, with 8 bases matching TRBD2. This CDR3 comprises 16 residues. Germline CDR1 SGHTA, CDR2 FQGNSA. Trimming at V came to 5 bases and at J to 5 bases, leaving 10 bases not matched to a gene. CDR3 residues: CASSPPAGGLTGELFF. The CDR3 DNA reads TGTGCCAGCAGCCCACCGGCGGGGGGCTTAACCGGGGAGCTGTTTTTT. The complete variable domain, with remaining parts taken from reference TRBV7-2 and TRBJ2-2, reads GAGVSQSPSNKVTEKGKDVELRCDPISGHTALYWYRQSLGQGLEFLIYFQGNSAPDKSGLPSDRFSAERTGGSVSTLTIQRTQQEDSAVYLCASSPPAGGLTGELFFGEGSRLTVL.

The CDR3 sequence is CASSIARSPGTDTQYF. The CDR3 region has the DNA TGTGCCAGTAGTATAGCCCGCTCACCGGGGACAGATACGCAGTATTTT. The V gene is TRBV19, the J gene TRBJ2-3, with TRBD2 as a possible D gene (5 bases). V shed 1 base and J shed 3 bases, with 14 bases lying between them. Germline CDR1 reads LNHDA; CDR2 reads SQIVND (reference sequence). CDR3 size: 16 residues. The full variable domain, completed using reference TRBV19 and TRBJ2-3, is DGGITQSPKYLFRKEGQNVTLSCEQNLNHDAMYWYRQDPGQGLRLIYYSQIVNDFQKGDIAEGYSVSREKKESFPLTVTSAQKNPTAFYLCASSIARSPGTDTQYFGPGTRLTVL.

V and J are TRBV7-6 and TRBJ2-5; maybe TRBD1 (5 bases). V was pared by 1 base and J by 5 bases, with 8 bases between. Germline CDR1 SGHVS, CDR2 FNYEAQ. CDR3 length: 13 residues. CDR3 residues: CASSLVRAETQYF. DNA of the CDR3: TGTGCCAGCAGCTTAGTCAGGGCCGAGACCCAGTACTTC.

The chain uses TRBV5-6 and TRBJ2-7; TRBD1 matches at 8 bases. Trimming at V came to 5 bases and at J to 1 base, leaving 5 bases not matched to a gene. Germline CDR1 SGHDT, CDR2 YYEEEE. This CDR3 has 14 amino acids. This chain's CDR3 is CASRLGQASYEQYF. CDR3 bases: TGTGCCAGCAGACTGGGACAGGCATCCTACGAGCAGTACTTC.